The 28 T cell receptor beta chains below all came from one sample that was sequenced in a study of vaccination effects on CD4 cells after COVID-19. The repertoire was sequenced with immunoSEQ multiplex PCR; TCRdb's copy has only in-frame clones and lacks some. Of fewer than 40,000 clones in the sample, just over 70% were seen once. CD4+ T cells specific for antigen were expanded with viral peptide pools by the ViraFEST assay before sequencing. Subsequent to ten to eleven days of culture, CD4+ T cells were isolated. PCR showed that the person got SARS-CoV-2 infection at some point between March and December 2020. Their antigen targets remain unknown. The specimen was CD4+ T cells from PBMCs cultured with a peptide pool, collected before COVID-19 vaccination. Receptors were obtained from a human donor who had a prior SARS-CoV-2 infection.

J is TRBJ2-1 and V is TRBV5-1, with 9 bases matching TRBD2. This CDR3 spans 16 amino acids. J gave up 8 bases and V 0 bases, and 9 bases lay outside the gene matches. Looked up from germline, CDR1 is SGHRS and CDR2 is YFSETQ. CDR3 DNA sequence: TGCGCCAGCAGCTTGGAGCGTCTAGCGGGGCGCGATGAGCAGTTCTTC. It codes for CASSLERLAGRDEQFF.

The chain is built from TRBV29-1 and TRBJ2-3, with TRBD1 identical over 7 bases. This CDR3 has 12 amino acids. V lost 8 bases and J lost 3; bases outside the gene matches: 5. Germline assignment: CDR1 SQVTM and CDR2 ANQGSEA. As DNA, the CDR3 is TGCAGCACGGGACAGAGAACAGATACGCAGTATTTT. This gives the protein CSTGQRTDTQYF.

This chain connects TRBV14 to TRBJ1-6; D may be TRBD1 (5 bases). Germline CDR1 reads SGHDN; CDR2 reads FVKESK. This CDR3 is 15 amino acids long. V shed 1 base and J shed 5 bases, with 9 bases lying between them. The CDR3 region is CASSQVGANNSPLHF. The CDR3 coding sequence is TGTGCCAGCAGCCAAGTCGGGGCAAATAATTCACCCCTCCACTTT.

The rearrangement joins TRBV3-1 (or the pseudogene TRBV3-2) to TRBJ2-7, with no clear D. The CDR3 has 12 amino acids. With 4 bases removed from V and 7 bases from J, the gap between germline ends came to 11 bases. CDR1 and CDR2 (germline): LGHDT, YNNKEL (reference sequence). DNA for the CDR3: TGTGCCAGCAGCCGGAGTGGGCTGGAGCAGTACTTC. Encoded protein: CASSRSGLEQYF.

This clone was picked up one time. The V call is TRBV5-4, the J call TRBJ2-2; possibly TRBD1 for D (5 bases). Germline lookup yields CDR1 SGHNT and CDR2 YYREEE (reference sequence). With 0 bases removed from V and 3 bases from J, the gap between germline ends came to 9 bases. This CDR3 region has 15 residues. Here the CDR3 DNA reads TGTGCCAGCAGCTTGGGACAGACACACACCGGGGAGCTGTTTTTT. Protein product: CASSLGQTHTGELFF.

The chain uses TRBV30 and TRBJ2-2, with 9 positions matching TRBD1. J gave up 3 bases and V 3 bases, and 5 bases lay outside the gene matches. The V gene's germline CDR1 is GTSNPN and CDR2 SVGIG (reference sequence). The CDR3 is 15 amino acids. The CDR3 is CAWSTGQGYTGELFF. The CDR3 DNA is TGTGCCTGGAGCACGGGACAGGGATACACCGGGGAGCTGTTTTTT.

The chain couples TRBV7-2 to TRBJ1-5; a weak D match, TRBD1 (5 bases). The CDR3 sequence is 15 residues long. The germline V and J ends were trimmed by 2 bases and 7 bases, with 15 bases remaining between them. Germline CDR1 reads SGHTA; CDR2 reads FQGNSA. The CDR3 loop is CASSLQGVWGQPQHF. For the CDR3, the DNA is TGTGCCAGCAGCTTACAGGGCGTTTGGGGCCAGCCCCAGCATTTT.

This rearrangement joins TRBV16 to TRBJ2-4; 11 bases agree with TRBD2. After removal of 3 bases from V and 7 bases from J, the junction contained 8 bases not matched to a gene. CDR1 is KGHSY, CDR2 FQNENV, per germline. CDR3 size: 16 residues. CDR3 in DNA: TGTGCCAGCAGCCATAAACTAGCGGGAGTCGGGAACATTCAGTACTTC. As protein: CASSHKLAGVGNIQYF.

The rearrangement links TRBV7-9 to TRBJ1-6; 10 nucleotides match TRBD1. In germline, CDR1 is SEHNR, CDR2 FQNEAQ (reference sequence). This CDR3 contains 15 residues. The ends lost 5 bases at V and 8 bases at J; junction bases unmatched: 6. The CDR3 region is CASSRGTGVDSPLHF. CDR3 coding DNA: TGTGCCAGCAGCAGAGGGACAGGGGTTGATTCACCCCTCCACTTT.

This rearrangement joins TRBV19 to TRBJ1-2; a weak D match, TRBD1 (6 bases). This CDR3 has 13 amino acids. Germline V lookup: CDR1 LNHDA, CDR2 SQIVND (reference sequence). Trimming cost V 5 bases and J 4 bases, with 11 bases left between them. CDR3 in DNA: TGTGCCAGTAGTCCACAGGGCTTCTATGGCTACACCTTC. Its translation: CASSPQGFYGYTF.

V gene TRBV9 combines with J gene TRBJ2-1, with 7 positions matching TRBD2. Looked up from germline, CDR1 is SGDLS and CDR2 is YYNGEE. The CDR3 loop spans 15 amino acids. The trim removed 4 bases at V and 2 bases at J, leaving 6 bases unmatched. The CDR3 loop reads CASSPMGGTYNEQFF. The CDR3 region has the DNA TGTGCCAGCAGCCCAATGGGGGGGACCTACAATGAGCAGTTCTTC.

J is TRBJ1-1 and V is TRBV29-1; 7 bases line up with TRBD1. The CDR3 length is 14 residues. Trimming removed 5 bases from V and 3 bases from J; junction bases left unmatched: 9. In germline, CDR1 is SQVTM, CDR2 ANQGSEA. The CDR3 region has the DNA TGCAGCGTTCGAAGGGGCAGGGGGGACACTGAAGCTTTCTTT. Its translation is CSVRRGRGDTEAFF.

The rearrangement joins TRBV18 to TRBJ1-2; D uncertain. The V gene lost 2 bases and the J gene lost 1 base, with 2 bases spanning the gap. CDR1 and CDR2 from the germline V gene are KGHSH and LQKENI. This CDR3 region has 12 residues. The CDR3: CASSPDNYGYTF. In DNA form, the CDR3 reads TGTGCCAGCTCACCAGATAACTATGGCTACACCTTC.

The V gene is TRBV2, the J gene TRBJ1-2, with 7 bases fitting TRBD1. Trimming at V came to 8 bases and at J to 2 bases, leaving 5 bases not matched to a gene. The CDR3 consists of 13 residues. Germline V gene data show CDR1 as SNHLY and CDR2 as FYNNEI. The CDR3 nucleotides read TGTGCCAGCCACCGGGACAGCAACTATGGCTACACCTTC. This encodes CASHRDSNYGYTF.

This sequence joins TRBV6-2 or TRBV6-3 and TRBJ2-7; D unresolved. V lost 4 bases and J lost 2, with 9 bases in between. The CDR3 covers 13 residues. The germline CDR1 and CDR2 sequences are MNHEY and SVGEGT. Here the CDR3 reads CASSSPQTYEQYF. As DNA, the CDR3 is TGTGCCAGCAGTTCCCCCCAAACCTACGAGCAGTACTTC.

The V gene is TRBV13, the J gene TRBJ1-6; D is unresolved. Germline V lookup: CDR1 PRHDT, CDR2 FYEKMQ (reference sequence). The CDR3 is 14 amino acids. V was pared by 3 bases and J by 4 bases, with 7 bases between. The CDR3 DNA reads TGTGCCAGCAGCTTTGGGAGGTATAATTCACCCCTCCACTTT. Translation gives CASSFGRYNSPLHF.

The chain uses TRBV5-4 and TRBJ2-2, with D perhaps assigned TRBD1 or TRBD2 (5 bases each). The CDR3 extends over 15 amino acids. Germline values: CDR1 SGHNT, CDR2 YYREEE (reference sequence). Trimming took 4 bases from V and 1 from J, leaving 11 bases between them. CDR3 amino acids: CASSRDRWNTGELFF. Here the CDR3 DNA reads TGTGCCAGCAGCCGGGACCGCTGGAACACCGGGGAGCTGTTTTTT. The full variable domain, with the rest looked up from reference TRBV5-4 and TRBJ2-2, is ETGVTQSPTHLIKTRGQQVTLRCSSQSGHNTVSWYQQALGQGPQFIFQYYREEENGRGNFPPRFSGLQFPNYSSELNVNALELDDSALYLCASSRDRWNTGELFFGEGSRLTVL.

The rearrangement links TRBV5-6 to TRBJ1-6; D unclear. The CDR3 length is 14 residues. Germline assignment: CDR1 SGHDT and CDR2 YYEEEE. V shed 2 bases and J shed 5 bases, with 8 bases lying between them. CDR3 sequence reads: CASSFGSHNSPLHF. The CDR3 nucleotides read TGTGCCAGCAGCTTCGGCAGCCATAATTCACCCCTCCACTTT.

The rearrangement joins TRBV7-3 to TRBJ2-5; D unresolved. The length of the CDR3 is 15 residues. Trimming pared 3 bases from V and 2 bases from J, leaving 13 bases between. The germline gives CDR1 SGHTA, CDR2 FQGTGA. This chain's CDR3 is CASSLAGVGQETQYF. The CDR3 nucleotides read TGTGCCAGCAGCTTGGCTGGGGTGGGACAAGAGACCCAGTACTTC. Filled out from reference TRBV7-3 and TRBJ2-5, the complete variable domain reads GAGVSQTPSNKVTEKGKYVELRCDPISGHTALYWYRQSLGQGPEFLIYFQGTGAADDSGLPNDRFFAVRPEGSVSTLKIQRTERGDSAVYLCASSLAGVGQETQYFGPGTRLLVL.

This rearrangement joins TRBV6-6 to TRBJ2-1, with 7 nucleotides matching TRBD1. Trimming removed 6 bases from V and 7 bases from J; junction bases left unmatched: 18. CDR3 length: 17 amino acids. The germline CDR1 and CDR2 sequences are MNHNY and SVGAGI (reference sequence). CDR3 region: CASSRTATGVSWNEQFF. The CDR3 coding sequence is TGTGCCAGCAGCCGAACCGCAACAGGGGTTTCATGGAATGAGCAGTTCTTC.

This rearrangement joins TRBV5-8 to TRBJ2-1; D may be TRBD2 (6 bases). The germline V gene encodes CDR1 SGHTS and CDR2 YDEGEE. The CDR3 runs to 15 residues. Trimming removed 0 bases from V and 1 base from J, with 8 bases in between. The CDR3 region is CASSLDLASYNEQFF. The DNA of the CDR3 is TGTGCCAGCAGCTTGGATCTAGCGTCCTACAATGAGCAGTTCTTC.

The genes are TRBV5-1 and TRBJ2-5; D might be TRBD2 (5 bases). The V gene lost 1 base and the J gene lost 1 base, with 8 bases spanning the gap. The CDR3 extends over 14 amino acids. In germline, CDR1 is SGHRS, CDR2 YFSETQ. This CDR3 reads CASSLIALQETQYF. As DNA, the CDR3 is TGCGCCAGCAGCTTGATAGCGCTCCAAGAGACCCAGTACTTC. The variable domain in full, with the rest retrieved from reference TRBV5-1 and TRBJ2-5, is KAGVTQTPRYLIKTRGQQVTLSCSPISGHRSVSWYQQTPGQGLQFLFEYFSETQRNKGNFPGRFSGRQFSNSRSEMNVSTLELGDSALYLCASSLIALQETQYFGPGTRLLVL.

This chain uses TRBV24-1 with TRBJ2-5; D is uncertain. Germline CDR1 KGHDR, CDR2 SFDVKD. Between the trimmed V and J ends, which lost 6 bases and 2 bases, there was a span of 15 bases. The CDR3 spans 15 residues. CDR3 loop: CATSSPHGRQETQYF. CDR3 nucleotides: TGTGCCACCAGTTCGCCCCACGGGCGACAAGAGACCCAGTACTTC.

V and J are TRBV9 and TRBJ1-2; D is possibly TRBD1 (5 bases). V was cut by 0 bases and J by 2 bases, with 14 bases left in between. CDR3 size: 16 residues. The V gene's germline CDR1 is SGDLS and CDR2 YYNGEE. Here the CDR3 reads CASSVDDSQQNYGYTF. The CDR3 nucleotides read TGTGCCAGCAGCGTAGACGACAGCCAGCAAAACTATGGCTACACCTTC.

The gene calls are TRBV6-1 and TRBJ1-2, with D perhaps matching TRBD1 (6 bases). Germline V gives CDR1 MNHNS, CDR2 SASEGT. The CDR3 covers 14 residues. V gave up 3 bases and J gave up 3 bases, with 11 bases separating them. CDR3 sequence reads: CASSDPWGHYGYTF. The DNA of the CDR3 is TGTGCCAGCAGTGACCCTTGGGGGCACTATGGCTACACCTTC.

This clone was recorded a few times. The J gene is TRBJ1-1, the V gene TRBV2, with D hard to call. V was trimmed by 4 bases and J by 6 bases, leaving 6 bases between them. The CDR3 consists of 11 residues. Per germline, CDR1 SNHLY and CDR2 FYNNEI. The CDR3 region has the DNA TGTGCCAGCAGTGTCCAAGCTGAAGCTTTCTTT. Translating it yields CASSVQAEAFF.

DNA of the CDR3: TGTGCCACCGGTAGAGCGGGAGGCTCCTACAATGAGCAGTTCTTC. Amino acids: CATGRAGGSYNEQFF. The chain carries TRBV24-1 and TRBJ2-1; 9 bases align to TRBD2. This CDR3 comprises 15 residues. Trimming removed 9 bases from V and 0 bases from J; junction bases left unmatched: 5. Germline V gene sequence: CDR1 KGHDR, CDR2 SFDVKD.

This chain connects TRBV9 to TRBJ2-7; perhaps TRBD1 as D (5 bases). This CDR3 region has 14 residues. V lost 5 bases and J 2 bases, leaving 14 bases between the germline ends. CDR1 and CDR2 from the germline V gene are SGDLS and YYNGEE. CDR3 nucleotides: TGTGCCAGCAGTAAATTGTCAGGGACCTACGAGCAGTACTTC. Translated, it gives CASSKLSGTYEQYF.